The sequence of this T cell receptor (beta chain) was determined in a study of blood T cells in healthy people across ages (dated by TCRdb to the mid-2010s). General notes on the study: In model experiments, template switching captured about one uniquely barcoded TCR beta cDNA molecule for every two T cells. The study measured age-related changes in TCR beta repertoire diversity using deep sequencing normalized with unique cDNA molecular identifiers. The donors were divided into four age groups: young (average around 15 years), middle-aged (roughly 42), aged (approximately 62) and long-lived (approximately 74). To avoid experimental bias, donors of different ages were distributed randomly across sequencing lanes. The study analyzed two additional independent replicas of 1 million unique cDNA reads from the same blood draw for two donors, one aged 18 to 29 and one aged 80 or older.

The investigation overall reported the following: The long-lived group showed more naive CD4+ T cells, fewer expanded clones and increased TCR diversity than the aged group, suggesting age selection. Estimates of total diversity based on one million sequenced T cells were considered lower bounds and underestimates. Because donor CMV infection status was unknown, age-related changes in expanded clonotypes were potentially confounded. A strong correlation was found between observed TCR beta diversity and the percentage of naive T cells measured by flow cytometry. As age increased, observed TCR beta diversity per million T cells dropped in a roughly linear way, and a significant reduction was already evident by age around 41. Bulk unsorted PBMC profiling prevented conclusive comparison of naive and antigen-experienced compartments.

Libraries were prepared through 5' RACE. TCRdb lists the instrument as Illumina HiSeq 2500. The second PCR ran for roughly 7 to 11 cycles and used a J-beta primer mix along with a sample-barcoded 5' primer. A template-switch 5' adaptor carrying 12 random nucleotides introduced a unique molecular identifier onto each TCR beta cDNA molecule. Each sample yielded at least 2.5 million CDR3-containing paired-end reads. First-strand cDNA synthesis was performed from all RNA using the Mint cDNA synthesis kit, with priming by a TRBC-specific oligonucleotide. Following uracil-DNA glycosylase treatment, all cDNA underwent a first 18-cycle PCR with the universal primers M1SS and BC2_uni_R. Per the original workflow: For normalization, 1 million high-quality reads were randomly selected from each sample, with every read carrying a distinct molecular identifier. Reads with shared molecular identifiers were discarded instead of being binned into consensus sequences. MiTCR, set to a Q25 quality threshold and the strictest error-elimination algorithm, was used for CDR3 identification, clonotype clustering and error correction. A nonparametric unseen species model with Euler transformation was used to estimate lower-bound total TCR beta diversity. TCRdb reran the public reads through fastp at Q25 and MiXCR, keeping productive beta chains. Rows matching on CDR3 protein sequence are summarized as one entry with the most common DNA and genes. It is TCRdb's table, rather than the study itself, that gives the V and J calls and clone size. Counted in this sample were approximately 830,000 distinct CDR3 sequences; around two thirds of them appeared once. The ten largest account for approximately 30% of the sample.

To note about this clonotype: Its antigen remains unidentified. Nothing much larger sits one base from this clone, and base qualities are not available.

For CDR1 and CDR2, the germline V gene lists KGHSH and LQKENI. The CDR3 contains 15 residues, cysteine and phenylalanine counted. Kept here is only the CDR3 DNA, which spans 45 bases and is read in frame from base 1. V gives up 4 bases and J gives up 2 bases, and the segment between their germline ends measures 12 bases. Donors were a few dozen systemically healthy Caucasian individuals from Russia aged roughly 6 to 90 years. Approximately 9.3 milliliters of peripheral blood were collected from each donor into EDTA-treated Vacutainer tubes. Ficoll-Paque density-gradient centrifugation was used to isolate PBMCs, with at least 6.5 million per sample. Trizol reagent was used to extract total RNA from PBMCs, with at least 5.5 micrograms per sample. For every donor, flow cytometry on a PBMC aliquot measured the percentage of naive CD45RAhigh/CD27high T cells.

The receptor was derived from a man aged 30-40 years in good health. The source material was blood. Recombination joined TRBV18 with TRBJ1-5; the D gene is possibly TRBD1, with 5 bases matching. The DNA sequence reads TGTGCCAGCTCACTTCAGGGTGATGGCAATCAGCCCCAGCATTTT. Its protein reads: CASSLQGDGNQPQHF.